This T cell receptor beta chain was recovered during a study of beta chain features in type 1 diabetes. Isolated RNA was reverse transcribed in full, so expressed TCRB transcripts were sequenced. The repertoire was sequenced with immunoSEQ multiplex PCR; TCRdb's copy has only in-frame clones and lacks some. The sample holds more than 350,000 clones, roughly an eighth seen once. Study results and caveats: Within the patient group, naive, central memory and Treg TCRB repertoires appeared more similar to each other than within healthy donors. The VDJ junctions of type 1 diabetes patients carried fewer insertions and more deletions.

In its sample, this clone was seen many times. Its cognate antigen is unknown. The identical CDR3 is also encoded by other nucleotide sequences in the sample. A single heparinised draw of approximately 110 mL on average was taken per donor. Using CD45RO/CCR7/CD25/CD127/CD95/CD27, CD4+ naive, central memory, regulatory and stem cell-like memory cells were sorted. The CDR3 loop spans 15 amino acids. The junction had 9 bases not matched to a gene; V was cut back by 4 bases and J by 8 bases. The germline V gene encodes CDR1 ENHRY and CDR2 SYGVKD. This TCR came from a young woman in good health. The source material was naive CD4+ T cells from blood. This sequence joins TRBV10-3 and TRBJ2-1; TRBD2 aligns across 9 bases. The CDR3 DNA is TGTGCCATCAGTGGTTTAGCGGGAGCCGCTCATGAGCAGTTCTTC. It specifies CAISGLAGAAHEQFF.